This T cell receptor beta chain was sequenced for a study of beta chain features in type 1 diabetes. Background on the study: The patients were much like the healthy donors in age, gender and cell yields. Points from the study as a whole: cDNA-based sequencing might over-represent cells highly expressing TCR.

Germline V lookup: CDR1 GTSNPN, CDR2 SVGIG (reference sequence). Trimming shortened V by 2 bases and J by 3 bases, and 11 bases separated the two germline ends. The CDR3 totals 14 residues. A sort by CD45RO/CCR7/CD25/CD127/CD95/CD27 yielded CD4+ naive, central memory, regulatory and stem cell-like memory cells. Regarding this clone: What it binds is not known.

The investigators reverse transcribed all of the isolated RNA, so they sequenced expressed TCRB transcripts. Repertoires were generated with immunoSEQ multiplex PCR, while TCRdb's copy carries only in-frame clones and drops some. The sample lists just over 600,000 clones; 15% to 18% were seen once. What was sequenced was naive CD4+ T cells from blood. The chain carries TRBV30 and TRBJ1-5, with D unresolved. This receptor was obtained from a man aged 18 to 30 in good health. In nucleotides, the CDR3 is TGTGCCTGGAGTTGGGGTCCGTTCAATCAGCCCCAGCATTTT. It specifies CAWSWGPFNQPQHF.